The clone carrying this TCR beta chain is a singleton in its sample. The antigen remains unidentified. Using immunoSEQ multiplex PCR, the repertoire was profiled, and TCRdb retains in-frame clones only, with some absent. The data hold 350,000 to 450,000 clones, with 70% to 90% observed a single time. These data originate in a study of Ad26.COV2.S vaccination and SARS-CoV-2 variants. Study observations and caveats: Reports say spike-specific CD8+ and CD4+ T cell responses covered substantial breadth after vaccination. Participants in the vaccine arm had higher spike-specific TCR breadth; placebo recipients had lower.

The sample's treatment: some 20 received Ad26.COV2.S at low or high dose, single or two shots; roughly 5 received placebo; per-sample allocation not given. After the first vaccine or placebo injection, samples were drawn on day 63. The CDR3 loop spans 16 amino acids. Germline CDR1 SGDLS, CDR2 YYNGEE. With 2 bases removed from V and 0 bases from J, the gap between germline ends came to 12 bases. The sequence came from a person aged 18 to 59 who received the Ad26.COV2.S COVID-19 vaccine or a placebo. The chain links TRBV9 to TRBJ2-1, with D possibly TRBD1 on 5 matching bases. The sample consisted of peripheral blood, taken in a trial of Ad26.COV2.S vaccine versus placebo. In DNA, the CDR3 is TGTGCCAGCAGCGTCAACAGGTACAGCTCCTACAATGAGCAGTTCTTC. It yields the protein CASSVNRYSSYNEQFF.